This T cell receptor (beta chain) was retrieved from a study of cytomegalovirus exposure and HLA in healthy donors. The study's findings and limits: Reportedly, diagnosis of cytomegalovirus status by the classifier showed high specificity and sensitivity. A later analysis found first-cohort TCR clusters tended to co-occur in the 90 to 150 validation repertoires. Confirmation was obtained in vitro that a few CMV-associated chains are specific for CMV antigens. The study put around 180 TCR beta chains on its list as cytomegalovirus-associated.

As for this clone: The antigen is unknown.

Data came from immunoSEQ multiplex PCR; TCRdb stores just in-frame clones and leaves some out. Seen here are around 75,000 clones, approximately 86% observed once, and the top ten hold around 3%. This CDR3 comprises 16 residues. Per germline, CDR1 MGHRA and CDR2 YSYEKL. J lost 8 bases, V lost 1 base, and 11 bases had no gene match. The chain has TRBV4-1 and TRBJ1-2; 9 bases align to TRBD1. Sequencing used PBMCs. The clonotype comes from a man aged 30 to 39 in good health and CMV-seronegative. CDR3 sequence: CASSQVFVGQGPGYTF. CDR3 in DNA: TGCGCCAGCAGCCAAGTGTTTGTCGGACAGGGGCCGGGCTACACCTTC.